A single sample gave rise to the 24 T cell receptor beta chains below, sequenced in a study of Ad26.COV2.S vaccination and SARS-CoV-2 variants. The assay was immunoSEQ multiplex PCR, and TCRdb's table has in-frame clones only and misses some. The repertoire holds some 300,000 clones, with around 83% as singletons. Treatment in this sample: around 19 received Ad26.COV2.S at low or high dose, single or two shots; several received placebo; per-sample allocation not given. Sampling took place 63 days after the first vaccine or placebo injection. The starting material was peripheral blood, obtained in a trial of Ad26.COV2.S vaccine versus placebo. Receptor source: a person aged 18-60 years who received the Ad26.COV2.S COVID-19 vaccine or a placebo.

This chain connects TRBV3-1 (or the pseudogene TRBV3-2) to TRBJ1-1; D possibly corresponds to TRBD1 (5 bases). V was trimmed by 2 bases and J by 5 bases, leaving 12 bases between them. Per germline, CDR1 LGHDT and CDR2 YNNKEL (reference sequence). The CDR3 has 14 residues. This chain's CDR3 is CASSQPGEGTEAFF. The CDR3 DNA sequence: TGTGCCAGCAGCCAACCGGGGGAAGGGACTGAAGCTTTCTTT.

This chain connects TRBV6-8 to TRBJ1-1; D might be TRBD1 (5 bases). V gave up 1 base and J gave up 4 bases, with 25 bases separating them. Looked up from germline, CDR1 is MNHGY and CDR2 is SAAAGT. This CDR3 has 19 residues. DNA of the CDR3: TGTGCCAGCAGTTACTTTCCGGGACGAGGTCAACAACGACCCACTGAAGCTTTCTTT. Translating it yields CASSYFPGRGQQRPTEAFF.

The J gene is TRBJ1-1, the V gene TRBV6-2 or TRBV6-3, with a tentative D call TRBD1 (5 bases). With 2 bases removed from V and 9 bases from J, the gap between germline ends came to 10 bases. CDR3 size: 12 residues. Looked up from germline, CDR1 is MNHEY and CDR2 is SVGEGT. The CDR3 DNA reads as TGTGCCAGCAGTTACAAAGGACATCAAGCTTTCTTT. Its protein is CASSYKGHQAFF.

This clone was seen a few times. The V and J genes are TRBV7-7 and TRBJ2-7, with TRBD1 identical over 9 bases. V was clipped by 4 bases and J by 0 bases; unmatched bases: 10. The CDR3 sequence is 17 residues long. Germline V gene data show CDR1 as SSHAT and CDR2 as FNYEAQ (reference sequence). The CDR3 region is CASSSKGDRAFSYEQYF. CDR3 bases: TGTGCCAGCAGCTCCAAGGGGGACAGGGCCTTCTCCTACGAGCAGTACTTC.

This clone turned up a few times. This chain connects TRBV10-3 to TRBJ2-2; 8 bases are shared with TRBD1. The CDR3 spans 14 residues. Losses at the gene ends were 9 bases for V and 3 bases for J; bases not matched to a gene: 6. Germline CDR1 is ENHRY and CDR2 is SYGVKD. Here the CDR3 DNA reads TGTGCCATGACGGGACAGGCGTACACCGGGGAGCTGTTTTTT. The encoded protein is CAMTGQAYTGELFF.

V is TRBV4-3 and J is TRBJ2-7; TRBD1 aligns across 8 bases. The germline V gene has CDR1 LGHNA and CDR2 YSLEER. The length of the CDR3 is 15 residues. The J segment lost 7 bases and the V segment lost 3 bases, leaving 11 bases of the junction unmatched. The CDR3 here is CASSQETGAPWEQYF. The CDR3 coding sequence is TGCGCCAGCAGCCAGGAGACAGGGGCCCCGTGGGAGCAGTACTTC.

V is TRBV7-2 and J is TRBJ1-4; D remains unclear. Germline lookup yields CDR1 SGHTA and CDR2 FQGNSA. This CDR3 contains 15 residues. The V end lost 5 bases, the J end lost 0 bases, and 10 bases lay between the germline ends. CDR3 nucleotide sequence: TGTGCCAGCAGCCCCCAAATTGCAACTAATGAAAAACTGTTTTTT. Protein sequence: CASSPQIATNEKLFF.

The rearrangement joins TRBV9 to TRBJ2-2, with D tentatively TRBD1 (6 bases). V was trimmed by 5 bases and J by 5 bases, leaving 13 bases between them. The CDR3 is 14 residues long. Germline CDR1 SGDLS, CDR2 YYNGEE. The CDR3 DNA reads as TGTGCCAGCAGTTCAGGGGTAAAAACCGGGGAGCTGTTTTTT. Translation gives CASSSGVKTGELFF.

The chain carries TRBV28 and TRBJ2-3; 9 nucleotides agree with TRBD1. V shed 6 bases, J shed 4 bases, and the junction held 11 bases outside the gene matches. The CDR3 is 16 amino acids. Looked up from germline, CDR1 is MDHEN and CDR2 is SYDVKM. The CDR3 nucleotides are TGTGCCAGCAGCCCGCCGGGACAGGGATCGCCAGATACGCAGTATTTT. The encoded protein is CASSPPGQGSPDTQYF.

This chain links TRBV3-1 (or the pseudogene TRBV3-2) with TRBJ1-4; D is ambiguous. Germline values: CDR1 LGHDT, CDR2 YNNKEL (reference sequence). The CDR3 totals 14 residues. V was clipped by 1 base and J by 2 bases, with 5 bases between them. CDR3 DNA sequence: TGTGCCAGCAGCCAAGCTGGGACTAATGAAAAACTGTTTTTT. Amino acid sequence: CASSQAGTNEKLFF.

The chain employs TRBV21-1 and TRBJ1-5; no DNA check was done on the table's D call, TRBD1. TRBV21-1 is reported as a pseudogene. This CDR3 is built from 16 residues. This CDR3 is CASSKEQDGSNQPQHF. The CDR3 DNA reads TGTGCCAGCAGCAAAGAACAGGATGGCAGCAATCAGCCCCAGCATTTT.

The V call is TRBV5-5, the J call TRBJ1-6; D possibly corresponds to TRBD1 (6 bases). This CDR3 region has 14 residues. CDR1 and CDR2 from the germline V gene are SGHKS and YYEKEE (reference sequence). V shed 0 bases and J shed 9 bases, with 10 bases lying between them. The chain's CDR3 is CASSLERGSSPLHF. In nucleotides, the CDR3 is TGTGCCAGCAGCTTGGAGAGGGGGAGTTCACCCCTCCACTTT.

A single count supports this clone. The chain joins TRBV6-2 or TRBV6-3 to TRBJ1-6, with unresolved D. Per the germline V gene, CDR1 is MNHEY and CDR2 is SVGEGT. V was clipped by 6 bases and J by 9 bases, with 21 bases between them. The CDR3 extends over 16 amino acids. This CDR3 reads CASSDVSAGRGSPLHF. CDR3 sequence (DNA): TGTGCCAGCAGCGACGTTTCGGCAGGACGGGGTTCACCCCTCCACTTT.

Only one count was recorded for this clone. The rearrangement links TRBV4-3 to TRBJ2-2, with 9 bases identical to TRBD1. Germline V gives CDR1 LGHNA, CDR2 YSLEER. With 4 bases clipped from V and 7 bases from J, the junction kept 10 bases outside the gene matches. The CDR3 consists of 16 residues. The CDR3 spells CASSRNRGRDGGELFF. The CDR3, as DNA: TGCGCCAGCAGCCGAAACAGGGGGCGCGATGGCGGGGAGCTGTTTTTT.

The chain couples TRBV4-2 to TRBJ2-3; D gene ambiguous. Germline lookup yields CDR1 LGHNA and CDR2 YNFKEQ. The V gene lost 0 bases and the J gene lost 5 bases, with 3 bases spanning the gap. The CDR3 length is 12 residues. As DNA, the CDR3 is TGTGCCAGCAGCCAAGAGGGAGATACGCAGTATTTT. Translating gives CASSQEGDTQYF.

V is TRBV19 and J is TRBJ2-2, with a possible D match to TRBD1 (5 bases). V lost 3 bases to trimming and J lost 1 base, with 6 bases between them. Per germline, CDR1 LNHDA and CDR2 SQIVND (reference sequence). The CDR3 is 14 residues long. CDR3 amino acids: CASSMTVNTGELFF. Here the CDR3 DNA reads TGTGCCAGTAGTATGACAGTGAACACCGGGGAGCTGTTTTTT.

V usage is TRBV24-1 and J usage is TRBJ2-7; D assignment may be TRBD1 or TRBD2 (6 bases each). The CDR3 extends over 19 amino acids. Germline-derived CDR1 and CDR2 are KGHDR and SFDVKD. Trimming shortened V by 9 bases and J by 3 bases, and 32 bases separated the two germline ends. The CDR3: CATESRFGCWGAPLYEQYF. CDR3 in DNA: TGTGCCACCGAGTCTAGGTTCGGTTGTTGGGGGGCTCCCCTCTACGAGCAGTACTTC.

The chain carries TRBV9 and TRBJ2-2, with a weak D call TRBD1 (6 bases). Germline CDR1 reads SGDLS; CDR2 reads YYNGEE. The V gene lost 3 bases and the J gene lost 4 bases, with 13 bases spanning the gap. The length of the CDR3 is 15 residues. CDR3 in DNA: TGTGCCAGCAGCGCAAAACAGGGAGTCACCGGGGAGCTGTTTTTT. This encodes CASSAKQGVTGELFF.

The V gene is TRBV5-4, the J gene TRBJ1-2, with 11 bases identical to TRBD1. Germline CDR1 is SGHNT and CDR2 is YYREEE (reference sequence). The CDR3 length is 15 residues. V trimming: 4 bases; J trimming: 8 bases; junction bases outside the gene matches: 10. The CDR3 sequence: CASSTILDRGLGYTF. The CDR3 bases are TGTGCCAGCAGCACCATCTTGGACAGGGGGCTAGGCTACACCTTC.

CDR3 region: CASSQASNREDEQFF. Here the CDR3 DNA reads TGTGCCAGCAGCCAAGCCTCAAACAGGGAAGATGAGCAGTTCTTC. The genes are TRBV3-1 (or the pseudogene TRBV3-2) and TRBJ2-1; possibly TRBD1 for D (6 bases). CDR1 and CDR2 from the germline V gene are LGHDT and YNNKEL (reference sequence). Trimming took 1 base from V and 8 from J, leaving 15 bases between them. The CDR3 has 15 residues.

The chain has TRBV7-2 and TRBJ2-7; 10 bases fit TRBD1. The CDR3 loop spans 16 amino acids. Per the germline V gene, CDR1 is SGHTA and CDR2 is FQGNSA. The J segment lost 5 bases and the V segment lost 1 base, leaving 8 bases of the junction unmatched. This CDR3 is CASSLGPGQGPNEQYF. As DNA, the CDR3 is TGTGCCAGCAGCTTAGGGCCGGGACAGGGGCCAAACGAGCAGTACTTC.

V is TRBV4-3 and J is TRBJ1-1, with D unclear. CDR3 size: 19 residues. V gave up 2 bases and J gave up 5 bases, with 27 bases separating them. The germline V gene encodes CDR1 LGHNA and CDR2 YSLEER. The CDR3 DNA sequence: TGCGCCAGCAGCCAATCCACACCGGCCCCGGGGAGGGTTGGGACTGAAGCTTTCTTT. The encoded protein is CASSQSTPAPGRVGTEAFF.

The J gene is TRBJ1-4, the V gene TRBV18; TRBD1 matches 8 bases. J gave up 8 bases and V 3 bases, and 14 bases lay outside the gene matches. Looked up from germline, CDR1 is KGHSH and CDR2 is LQKENI. The CDR3 loop spans 17 amino acids. The CDR3 coding sequence is TGTGCCAGCTCACCTGGACAGGGAAGGGCCGGAGGAGAAAAACTGTTTTTT. The encoded protein is CASSPGQGRAGGEKLFF.

The J gene is TRBJ1-2, the V gene TRBV6-5, with a weak D call TRBD1 (6 bases). The CDR3 sequence is 14 residues long. Germline V gene lookup returns CDR1 MNHEY and CDR2 SVGAGI. Trimming removed 6 bases from V and 0 bases from J, with 11 bases in between. This CDR3 reads CASSLDRANYGYTF. The CDR3 DNA reads as TGTGCCAGCAGCCTGGACAGAGCTAACTATGGCTACACCTTC.